Below, one TCR beta chain is given with its context. This sample was included in a study of blood T cell repertoires in COVID-19. Some clones are missing from TCRdb's copy, which holds only in-frame ones; the method was immunoSEQ multiplex PCR. The sample yields hundreds of thousands of clones, around 88% seen once. The CDR3 loop spans 14 amino acids. Germline V gene lookup returns CDR1 MNHEY and CDR2 SVGEGT. Trimming pared 0 bases from V and 5 bases from J, leaving 10 bases between. This TCR was recovered from a middle-aged woman who had recovered from COVID-19. The sequenced sample consisted of PBMCs or T cells enriched from blood (not recorded which). The rearrangement uses TRBV6-2 or TRBV6-3 and TRBJ2-5, with a possible D match to TRBD1 (6 bases). The DNA for the CDR3 is TGTGCCAGCAGTTACTCACACAGGGTTGAGACCCAGTACTTC. This translates into CASSYSHRVETQYF.